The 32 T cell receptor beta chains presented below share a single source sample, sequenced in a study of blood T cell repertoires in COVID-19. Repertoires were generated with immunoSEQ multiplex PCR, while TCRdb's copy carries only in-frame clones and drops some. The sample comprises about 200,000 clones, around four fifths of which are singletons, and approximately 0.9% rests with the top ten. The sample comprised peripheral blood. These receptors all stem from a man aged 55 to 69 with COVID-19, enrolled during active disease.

In DNA, the CDR3 is TGCGCCAGCAGCTTCGGGACAGGTAACGGGCAGCCCCAGCATTTT. Amino acids: CASSFGTGNGQPQHF. V usage is TRBV5-1 and J usage is TRBJ1-5; 8 bases fit TRBD1. The J segment lost 7 bases and the V segment lost 2 bases, leaving 8 bases of the junction unmatched. The CDR3 has 15 residues. The germline gives CDR1 SGHRS, CDR2 YFSETQ.

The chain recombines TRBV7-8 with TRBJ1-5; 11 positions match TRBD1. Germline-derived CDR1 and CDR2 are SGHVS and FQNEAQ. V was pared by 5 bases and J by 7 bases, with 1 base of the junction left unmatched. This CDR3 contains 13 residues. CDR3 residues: CASSRDRGQPQHF. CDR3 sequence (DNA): TGTGCCAGCAGCCGGGACAGGGGGCAGCCCCAGCATTTT.

CDR3 residues: CASSLATGQGSYEQYF. Written as DNA, the CDR3 is TGCGCCAGCAGCTTGGCCACGGGACAGGGATCCTACGAGCAGTACTTC. The genes are TRBV5-1 and TRBJ2-7; 9 bases match TRBD1. The CDR3 loop spans 16 amino acids. V was clipped by 0 bases and J by 1 base; unmatched bases: 5. Germline V gives CDR1 SGHRS, CDR2 YFSETQ.

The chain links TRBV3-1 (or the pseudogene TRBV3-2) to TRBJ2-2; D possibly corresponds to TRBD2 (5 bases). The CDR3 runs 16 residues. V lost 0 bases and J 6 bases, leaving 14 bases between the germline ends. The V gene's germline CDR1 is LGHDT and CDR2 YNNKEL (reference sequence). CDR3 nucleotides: TGTGCCAGCAGCCAAGATGGAGGAGGCGTTGCCGGGGAGCTGTTTTTT. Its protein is CASSQDGGGVAGELFF.

CDR3 coding DNA: TGTGCCAGCTCACCACGACTAGCGGGAGGTACCGGGGAGCTGTTTTTT. This gives the protein CASSPRLAGGTGELFF. The chain uses TRBV18 and TRBJ2-2; TRBD2 aligns across 13 bases. V lost 1 base to trimming and J lost 5 bases; unmatched junction nucleotides: 1. Germline-derived CDR1 and CDR2 are KGHSH and LQKENI. This CDR3 is built from 16 residues.

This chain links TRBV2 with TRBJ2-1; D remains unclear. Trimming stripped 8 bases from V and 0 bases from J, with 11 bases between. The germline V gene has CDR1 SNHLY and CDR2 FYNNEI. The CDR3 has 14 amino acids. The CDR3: CASSPGASYNEQFF. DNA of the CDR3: TGTGCCAGCTCCCCGGGTGCCTCCTACAATGAGCAGTTCTTC.

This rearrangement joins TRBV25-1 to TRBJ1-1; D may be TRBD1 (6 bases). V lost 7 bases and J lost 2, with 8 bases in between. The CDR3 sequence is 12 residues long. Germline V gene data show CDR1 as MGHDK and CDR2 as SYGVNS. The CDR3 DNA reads TGTGCCAGCAAGGACAGTAACACTGAAGCTTTCTTT. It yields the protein CASKDSNTEAFF.

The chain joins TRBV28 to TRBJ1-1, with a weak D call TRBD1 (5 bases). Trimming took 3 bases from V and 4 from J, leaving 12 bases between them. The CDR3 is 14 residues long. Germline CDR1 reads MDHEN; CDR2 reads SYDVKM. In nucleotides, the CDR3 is TGTGCCAGCAGTTTCTCTAGGGGCGGCACTGAAGCTTTCTTT. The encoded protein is CASSFSRGGTEAFF.

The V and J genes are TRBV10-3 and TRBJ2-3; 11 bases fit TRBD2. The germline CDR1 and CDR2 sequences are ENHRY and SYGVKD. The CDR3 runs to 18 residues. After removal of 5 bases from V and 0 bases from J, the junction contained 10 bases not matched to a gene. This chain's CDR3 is CAISPDGGTSGSTDTQYF. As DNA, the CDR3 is TGTGCCATCAGTCCGGACGGAGGGACTAGCGGCAGCACAGATACGCAGTATTTT.

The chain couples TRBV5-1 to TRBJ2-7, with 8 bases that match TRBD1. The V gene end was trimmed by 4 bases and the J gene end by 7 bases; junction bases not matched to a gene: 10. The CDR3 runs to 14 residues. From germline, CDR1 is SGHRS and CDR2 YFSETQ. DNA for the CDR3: TGCGCCAGCAGCAGGGGACAGGTGGAGGGGGAGCAGTACTTC. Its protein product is CASSRGQVEGEQYF.

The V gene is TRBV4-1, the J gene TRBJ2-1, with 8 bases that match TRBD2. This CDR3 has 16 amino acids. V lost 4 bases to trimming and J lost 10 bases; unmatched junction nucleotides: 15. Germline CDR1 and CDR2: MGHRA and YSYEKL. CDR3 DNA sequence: TGCGCCAGCAGCCTCCGTTTAGCGGGACCCCAGCGGGAGCAGTTCTTC. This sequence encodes CASSLRLAGPQREQFF.

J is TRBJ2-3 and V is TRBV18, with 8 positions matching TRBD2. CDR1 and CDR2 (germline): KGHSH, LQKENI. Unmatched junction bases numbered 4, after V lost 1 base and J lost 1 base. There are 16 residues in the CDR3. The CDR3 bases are TGTGCCAGCTCACCACGGACAGCGGGGGGCACAGATACGCAGTATTTT. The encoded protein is CASSPRTAGGTDTQYF.

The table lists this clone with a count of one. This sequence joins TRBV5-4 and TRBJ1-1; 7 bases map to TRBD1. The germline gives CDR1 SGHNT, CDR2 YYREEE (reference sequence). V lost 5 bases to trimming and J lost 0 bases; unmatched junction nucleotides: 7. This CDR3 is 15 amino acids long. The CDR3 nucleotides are TGTGCCAGCAGTCTGCCGGGACAGATGAACACTGAAGCTTTCTTT. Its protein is CASSLPGQMNTEAFF.

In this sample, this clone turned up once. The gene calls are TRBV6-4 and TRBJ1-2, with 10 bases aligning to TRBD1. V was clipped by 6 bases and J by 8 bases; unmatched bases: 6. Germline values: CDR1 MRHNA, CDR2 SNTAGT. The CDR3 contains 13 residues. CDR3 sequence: CASSARTGGGYTF. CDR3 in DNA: TGTGCCAGCAGCGCCAGGACAGGGGGAGGCTACACCTTC.

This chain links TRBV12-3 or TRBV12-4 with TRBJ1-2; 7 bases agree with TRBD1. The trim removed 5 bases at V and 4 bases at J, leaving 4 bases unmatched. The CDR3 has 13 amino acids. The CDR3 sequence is CASSTGAVYGYTF. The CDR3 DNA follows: TGTGCCAGCAGTACAGGGGCCGTCTATGGCTACACCTTC.

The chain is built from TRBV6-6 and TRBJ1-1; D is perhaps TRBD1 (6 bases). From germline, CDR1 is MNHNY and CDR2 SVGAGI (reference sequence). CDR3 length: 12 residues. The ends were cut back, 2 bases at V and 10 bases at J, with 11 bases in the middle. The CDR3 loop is CASSYEGGGAFF. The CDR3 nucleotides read TGTGCCAGCAGTTACGAGGGAGGGGGAGCTTTCTTT.

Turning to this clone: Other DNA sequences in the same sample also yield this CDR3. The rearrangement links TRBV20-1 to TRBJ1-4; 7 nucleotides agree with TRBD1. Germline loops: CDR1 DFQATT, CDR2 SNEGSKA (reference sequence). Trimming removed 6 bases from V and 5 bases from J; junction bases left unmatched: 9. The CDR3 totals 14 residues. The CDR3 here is CSASRQGGNEKLFF. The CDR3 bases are TGCAGTGCCAGTAGACAGGGTGGGAATGAAAAACTGTTTTTT.

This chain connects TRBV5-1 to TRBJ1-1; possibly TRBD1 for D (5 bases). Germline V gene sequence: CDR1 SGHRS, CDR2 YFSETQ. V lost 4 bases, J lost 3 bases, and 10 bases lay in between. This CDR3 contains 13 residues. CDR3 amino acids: CASSLTEDTEAFF. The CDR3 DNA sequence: TGCGCCAGCAGCCTGACAGAGGACACTGAAGCTTTCTTT.

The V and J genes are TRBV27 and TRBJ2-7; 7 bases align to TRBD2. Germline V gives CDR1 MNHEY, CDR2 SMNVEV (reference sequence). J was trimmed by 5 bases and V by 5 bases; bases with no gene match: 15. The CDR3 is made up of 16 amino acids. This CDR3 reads CASSIRDYPNRDEQYF. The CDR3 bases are TGTGCCAGCAGTATCCGGGACTATCCAAATAGGGACGAGCAGTACTTC.

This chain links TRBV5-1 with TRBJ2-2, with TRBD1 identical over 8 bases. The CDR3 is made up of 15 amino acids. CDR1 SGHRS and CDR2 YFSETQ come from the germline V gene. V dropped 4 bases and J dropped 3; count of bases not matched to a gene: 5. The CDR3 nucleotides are TGCGCCAGCAGCCCAGACAGGGGAGACACCGGGGAGCTGTTTTTT. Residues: CASSPDRGDTGELFF.

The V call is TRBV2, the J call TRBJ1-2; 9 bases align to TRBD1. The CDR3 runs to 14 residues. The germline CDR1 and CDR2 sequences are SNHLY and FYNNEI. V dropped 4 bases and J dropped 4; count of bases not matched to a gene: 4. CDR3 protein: CASSGTGELYGYTF. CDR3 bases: TGTGCCAGCAGTGGGACAGGGGAGCTCTATGGCTACACCTTC.

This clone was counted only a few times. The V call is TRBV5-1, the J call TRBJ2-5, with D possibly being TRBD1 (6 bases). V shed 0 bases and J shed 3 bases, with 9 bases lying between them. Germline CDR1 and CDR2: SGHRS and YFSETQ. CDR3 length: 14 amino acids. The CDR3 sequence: CASSLAGGKETQYF. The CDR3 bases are TGCGCCAGCAGCTTGGCTGGGGGCAAAGAGACCCAGTACTTC.

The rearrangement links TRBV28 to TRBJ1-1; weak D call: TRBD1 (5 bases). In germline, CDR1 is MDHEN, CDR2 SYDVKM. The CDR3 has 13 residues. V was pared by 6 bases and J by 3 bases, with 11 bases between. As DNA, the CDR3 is TGTGCCAGCAGAGAAAGGGGTTACACTGAAGCTTTCTTT. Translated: CASRERGYTEAFF. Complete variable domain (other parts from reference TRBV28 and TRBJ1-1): DVKVTQSSRYLVKRTGEKVFLECVQDMDHENMFWYRQDPGLGLRLIYFSYDVKMKEKGDIPEGYSVSREKKERFSLILESASTNQTSMYLCASRERGYTEAFFGQGTRLTVV.

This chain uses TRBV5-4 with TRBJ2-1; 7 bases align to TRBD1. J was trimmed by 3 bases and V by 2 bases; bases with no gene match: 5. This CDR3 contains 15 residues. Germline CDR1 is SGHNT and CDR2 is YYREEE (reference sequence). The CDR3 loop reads CASSFGQDNYNEQFF. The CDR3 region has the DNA TGTGCCAGCAGCTTCGGACAGGACAACTACAATGAGCAGTTCTTC. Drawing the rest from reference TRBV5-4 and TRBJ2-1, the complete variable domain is ETGVTQSPTHLIKTRGQQVTLRCSSQSGHNTVSWYQQALGQGPQFIFQYYREEENGRGNFPPRFSGLQFPNYSSELNVNALELDDSALYLCASSFGQDNYNEQFFGPGTRLTVL.

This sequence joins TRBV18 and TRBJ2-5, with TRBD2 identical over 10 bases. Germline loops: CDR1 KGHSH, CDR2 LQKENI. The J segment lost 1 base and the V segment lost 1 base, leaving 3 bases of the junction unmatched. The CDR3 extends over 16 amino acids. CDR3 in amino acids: CASSPRASGSQETQYF. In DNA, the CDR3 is TGTGCCAGCTCACCACGGGCTAGCGGGAGCCAAGAGACCCAGTACTTC.

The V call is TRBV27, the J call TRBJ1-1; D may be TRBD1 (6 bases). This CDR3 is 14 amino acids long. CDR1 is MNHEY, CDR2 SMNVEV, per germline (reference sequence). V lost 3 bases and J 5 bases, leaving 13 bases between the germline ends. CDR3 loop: CASSFEQGDTEAFF. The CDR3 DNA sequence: TGTGCCAGCAGTTTCGAACAGGGTGATACTGAAGCTTTCTTT.

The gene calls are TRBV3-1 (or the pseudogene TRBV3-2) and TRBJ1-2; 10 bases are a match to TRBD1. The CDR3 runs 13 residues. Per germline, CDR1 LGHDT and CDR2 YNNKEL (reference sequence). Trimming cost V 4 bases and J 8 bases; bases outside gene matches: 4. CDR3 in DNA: TGTGCCAGCAGCCCAGACAGGGGGCTCGGCTACACCTTC. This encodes CASSPDRGLGYTF.

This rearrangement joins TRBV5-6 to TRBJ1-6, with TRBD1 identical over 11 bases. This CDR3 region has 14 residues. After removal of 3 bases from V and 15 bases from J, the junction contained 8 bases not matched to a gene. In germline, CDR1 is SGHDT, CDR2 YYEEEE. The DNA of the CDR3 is TGTGCCAGCAGCTCGGACAGGGGGCGTTTTGTCCTCCACTTT. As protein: CASSSDRGRFVLHF.

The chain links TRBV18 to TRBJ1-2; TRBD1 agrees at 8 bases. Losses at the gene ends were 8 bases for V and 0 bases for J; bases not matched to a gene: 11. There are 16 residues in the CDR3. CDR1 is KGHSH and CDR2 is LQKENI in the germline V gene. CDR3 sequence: CASTGGVPNANYGYTF. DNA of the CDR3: TGTGCCAGCACAGGGGGAGTGCCCAATGCTAACTATGGCTACACCTTC.

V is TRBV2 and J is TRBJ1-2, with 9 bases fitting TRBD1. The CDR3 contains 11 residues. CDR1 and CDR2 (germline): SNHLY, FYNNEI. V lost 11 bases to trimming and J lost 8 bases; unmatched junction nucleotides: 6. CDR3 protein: CAYRTGVGYTF. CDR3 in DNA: TGTGCCTATAGGACAGGGGTCGGCTACACCTTC.

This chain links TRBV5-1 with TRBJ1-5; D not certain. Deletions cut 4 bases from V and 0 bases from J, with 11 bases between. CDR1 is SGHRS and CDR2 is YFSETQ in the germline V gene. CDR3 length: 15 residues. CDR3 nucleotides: TGCGCCAGCAGCCCACTTGGCGGTAGCAATCAGCCCCAGCATTTT. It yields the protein CASSPLGGSNQPQHF.

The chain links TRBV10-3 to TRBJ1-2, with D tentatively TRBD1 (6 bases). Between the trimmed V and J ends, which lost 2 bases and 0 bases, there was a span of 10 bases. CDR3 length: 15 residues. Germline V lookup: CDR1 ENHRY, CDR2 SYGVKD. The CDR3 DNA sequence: TGTGCCATCAGTGAGAGGACAGATCCTAACTATGGCTACACCTTC. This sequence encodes CAISERTDPNYGYTF.